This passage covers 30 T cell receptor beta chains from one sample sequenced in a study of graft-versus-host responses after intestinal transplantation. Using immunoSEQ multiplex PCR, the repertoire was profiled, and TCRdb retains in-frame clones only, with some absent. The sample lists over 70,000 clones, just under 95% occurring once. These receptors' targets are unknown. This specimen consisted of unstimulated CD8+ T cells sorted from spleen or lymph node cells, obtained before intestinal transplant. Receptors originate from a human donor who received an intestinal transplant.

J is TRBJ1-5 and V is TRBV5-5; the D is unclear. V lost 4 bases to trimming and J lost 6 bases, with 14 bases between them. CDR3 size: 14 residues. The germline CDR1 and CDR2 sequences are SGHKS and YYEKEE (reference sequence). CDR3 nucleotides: TGTGCCAGCAGCCCCGTGGAGGGCGGTCAGCCCCAGCATTTT. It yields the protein CASSPVEGGQPQHF.

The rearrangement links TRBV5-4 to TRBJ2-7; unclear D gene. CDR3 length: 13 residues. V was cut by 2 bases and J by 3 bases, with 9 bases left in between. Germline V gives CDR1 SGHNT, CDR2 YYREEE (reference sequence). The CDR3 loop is CASSFGPNYEQYF. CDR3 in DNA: TGTGCCAGCAGCTTTGGCCCGAACTACGAGCAGTACTTC.

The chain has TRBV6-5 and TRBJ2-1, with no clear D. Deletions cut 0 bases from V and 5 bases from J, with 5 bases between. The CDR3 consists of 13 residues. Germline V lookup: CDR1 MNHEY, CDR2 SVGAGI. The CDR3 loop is CASSYSIDNEQFF. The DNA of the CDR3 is TGTGCCAGCAGTTACTCGATCGACAATGAGCAGTTCTTC.

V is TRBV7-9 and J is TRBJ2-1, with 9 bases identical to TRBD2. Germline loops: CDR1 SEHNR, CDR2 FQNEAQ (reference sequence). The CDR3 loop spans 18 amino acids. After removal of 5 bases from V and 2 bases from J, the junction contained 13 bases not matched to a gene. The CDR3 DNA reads TGTGCCAGCAGCCCACCACTGTCAGCGGGAGGCCCCTACAATGAGCAGTTCTTC. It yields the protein CASSPPLSAGGPYNEQFF.

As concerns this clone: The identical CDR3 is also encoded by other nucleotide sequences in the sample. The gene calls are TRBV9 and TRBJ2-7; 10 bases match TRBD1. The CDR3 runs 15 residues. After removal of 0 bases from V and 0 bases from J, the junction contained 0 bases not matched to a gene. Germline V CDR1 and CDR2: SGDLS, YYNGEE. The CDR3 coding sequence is TGTGCCAGCAGCGTAGGGGACAGGGGCTCCTACGAGCAGTACTTC. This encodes CASSVGDRGSYEQYF.

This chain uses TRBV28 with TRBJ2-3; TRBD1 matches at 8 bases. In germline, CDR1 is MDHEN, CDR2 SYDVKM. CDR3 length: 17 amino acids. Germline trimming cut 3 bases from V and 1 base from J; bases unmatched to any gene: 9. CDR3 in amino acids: CASSFPTGTGGTDTQYF. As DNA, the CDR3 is TGTGCCAGCAGTTTCCCCACCGGGACAGGAGGCACAGATACGCAGTATTTT.

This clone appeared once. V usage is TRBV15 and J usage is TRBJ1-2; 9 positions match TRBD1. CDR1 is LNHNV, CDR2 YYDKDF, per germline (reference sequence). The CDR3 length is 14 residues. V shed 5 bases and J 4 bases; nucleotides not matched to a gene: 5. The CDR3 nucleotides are TGTGCCACCAGCGGGACAGGGAATCCCTATGGCTACACCTTC. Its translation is CATSGTGNPYGYTF. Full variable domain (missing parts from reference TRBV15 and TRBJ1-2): DAMVIQNPRYQVTQFGKPVTLSCSQTLNHNVMYWYQQKSSQAPKLLFHYYDKDFNNEADTPDNFQSRRPNTSFCFLDIRSPGLGDTAMYLCATSGTGNPYGYTFGSGTRLTVV.

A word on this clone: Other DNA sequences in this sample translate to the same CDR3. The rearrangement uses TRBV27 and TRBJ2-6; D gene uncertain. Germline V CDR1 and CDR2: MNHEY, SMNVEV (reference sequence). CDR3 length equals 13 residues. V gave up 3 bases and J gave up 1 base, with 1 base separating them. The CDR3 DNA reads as TGTGCCAGCAGTTTGTCTGGGGCCAACGTCCTGACTTTC. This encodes CASSLSGANVLTF.

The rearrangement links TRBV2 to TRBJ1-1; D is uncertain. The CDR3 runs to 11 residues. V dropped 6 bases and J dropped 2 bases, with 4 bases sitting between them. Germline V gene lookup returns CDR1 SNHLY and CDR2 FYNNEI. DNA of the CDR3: TGTGCCAGCAGCCTAAACACTGAAGCTTTCTTT. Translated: CASSLNTEAFF. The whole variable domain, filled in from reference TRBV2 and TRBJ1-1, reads EPEVTQTPSHQVTQMGQEVILRCVPISNHLYFYWYRQILGQKVEFLVSFYNNEISEKSEIFDDQFSVERPDGSNFTLKIRSTKLEDSAMYFCASSLNTEAFFGQGTRLTVV.

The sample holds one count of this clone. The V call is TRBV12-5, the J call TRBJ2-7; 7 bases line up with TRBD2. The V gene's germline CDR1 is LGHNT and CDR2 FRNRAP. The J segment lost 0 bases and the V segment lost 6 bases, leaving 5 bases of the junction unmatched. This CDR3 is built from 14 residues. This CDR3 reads CASGLADNSYEQYF. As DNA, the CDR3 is TGTGCTAGTGGCCTAGCGGATAACTCCTACGAGCAGTACTTC.

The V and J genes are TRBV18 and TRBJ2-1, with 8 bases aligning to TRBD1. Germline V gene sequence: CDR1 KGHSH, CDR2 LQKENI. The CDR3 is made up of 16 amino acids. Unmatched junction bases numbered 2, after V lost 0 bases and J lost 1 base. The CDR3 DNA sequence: TGTGCCAGCTCACCACCTGACAGGGGATCCTACAATGAGCAGTTCTTC. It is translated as CASSPPDRGSYNEQFF.

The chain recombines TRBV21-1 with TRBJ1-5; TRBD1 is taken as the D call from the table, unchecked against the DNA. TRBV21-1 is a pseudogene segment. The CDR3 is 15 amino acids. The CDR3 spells CARGTGGSDNQPQHF. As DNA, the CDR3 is TGTGCCAGGGGGACAGGGGGTTCTGACAATCAGCCCCAGCATTTT.

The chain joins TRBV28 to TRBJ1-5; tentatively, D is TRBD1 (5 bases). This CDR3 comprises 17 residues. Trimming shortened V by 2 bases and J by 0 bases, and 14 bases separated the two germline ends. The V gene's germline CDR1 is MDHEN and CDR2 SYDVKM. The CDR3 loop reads CASSLERQGYSNQPQHF. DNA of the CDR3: TGTGCCAGCAGTTTAGAACGTCAGGGTTATAGCAATCAGCCCCAGCATTTT.

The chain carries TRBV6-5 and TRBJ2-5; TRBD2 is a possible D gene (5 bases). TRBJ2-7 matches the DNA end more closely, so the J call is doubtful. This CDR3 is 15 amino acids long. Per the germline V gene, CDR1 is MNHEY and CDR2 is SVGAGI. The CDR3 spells CASSSLAAGAYEQYF. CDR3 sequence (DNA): TGTGCCAGCAGCTCCCTAGCAGCCGGGGCCTACGAGCAGTACTTC.

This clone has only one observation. The CDR3 DNA follows: TGTGCCAGCAGTTCAACACGGCCCAGGGTCGGGGAGACCCAGTACTTC. It is translated as CASSSTRPRVGETQYF. This sequence joins TRBV28 and TRBJ2-5, with D possibly being TRBD1 (5 bases). From germline, CDR1 is MDHEN and CDR2 SYDVKM. The V gene lost 4 bases and the J gene lost 5 bases, with 20 bases spanning the gap. The CDR3 extends over 16 amino acids. The entire variable domain, with the rest obtained from reference TRBV28 and TRBJ2-5, is as follows: DVKVTQSSRYLVKRTGEKVFLECVQDMDHENMFWYRQDPGLGLRLIYFSYDVKMKEKGDIPEGYSVSREKKERFSLILESASTNQTSMYLCASSSTRPRVGETQYFGPGTRLLVL.

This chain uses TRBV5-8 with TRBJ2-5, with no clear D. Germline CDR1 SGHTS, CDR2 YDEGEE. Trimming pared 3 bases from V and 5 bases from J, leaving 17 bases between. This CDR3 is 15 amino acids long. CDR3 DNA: TGTGCCAGCAGCTCCAGGTTGGGCTTGGGGGAGACCCAGTACTTC. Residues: CASSSRLGLGETQYF.

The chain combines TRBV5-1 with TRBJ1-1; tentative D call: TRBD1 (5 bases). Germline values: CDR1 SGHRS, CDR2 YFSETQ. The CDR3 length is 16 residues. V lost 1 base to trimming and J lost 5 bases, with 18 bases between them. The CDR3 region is CASSLYDRGMETEAFF. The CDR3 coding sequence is TGCGCCAGCAGCTTGTACGATCGGGGCATGGAAACTGAAGCTTTCTTT.

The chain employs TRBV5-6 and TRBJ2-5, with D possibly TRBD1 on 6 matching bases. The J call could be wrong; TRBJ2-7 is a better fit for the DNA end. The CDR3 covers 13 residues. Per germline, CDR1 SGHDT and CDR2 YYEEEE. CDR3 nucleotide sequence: TGTGCCAGCAACTTTCAGGGGACCTACGAGCAGTACTTC. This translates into CASNFQGTYEQYF.

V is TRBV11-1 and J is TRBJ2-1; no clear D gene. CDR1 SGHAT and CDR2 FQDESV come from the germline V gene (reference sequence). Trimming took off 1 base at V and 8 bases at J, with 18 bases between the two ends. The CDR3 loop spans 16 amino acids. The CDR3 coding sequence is TGTGCCAGCAGCTTAGGGGCCCCCCTTGGGGTTTATGAGCAGTTCTTC. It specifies CASSLGAPLGVYEQFF.

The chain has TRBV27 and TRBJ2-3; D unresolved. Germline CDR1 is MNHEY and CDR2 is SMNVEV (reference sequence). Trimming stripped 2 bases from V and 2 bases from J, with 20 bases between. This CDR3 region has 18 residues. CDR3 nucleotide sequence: TGTGCCAGCAGTTTAGGGTCGGAAGCCCCGCTTTACACAGATACGCAGTATTTT. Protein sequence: CASSLGSEAPLYTDTQYF.

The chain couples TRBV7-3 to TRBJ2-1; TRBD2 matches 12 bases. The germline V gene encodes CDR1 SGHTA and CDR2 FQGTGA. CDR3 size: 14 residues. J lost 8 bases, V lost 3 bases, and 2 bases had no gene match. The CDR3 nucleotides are TGTGCCAGCAGCTTTGGGACTAGCGGGTATGAGCAGTTCTTC. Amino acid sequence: CASSFGTSGYEQFF.

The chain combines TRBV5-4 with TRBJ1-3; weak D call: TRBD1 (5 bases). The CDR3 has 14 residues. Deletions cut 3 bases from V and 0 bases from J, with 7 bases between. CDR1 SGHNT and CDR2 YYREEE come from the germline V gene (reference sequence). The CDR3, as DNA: TGTGCCAGCAGCTACGACAGCTCTGGAAACACCATATATTTT. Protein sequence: CASSYDSSGNTIYF.

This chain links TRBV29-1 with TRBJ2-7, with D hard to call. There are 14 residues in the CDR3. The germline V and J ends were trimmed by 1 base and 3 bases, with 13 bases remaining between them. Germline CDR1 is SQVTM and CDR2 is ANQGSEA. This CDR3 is CSVEGSGPSYEQYF. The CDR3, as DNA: TGCAGCGTTGAAGGTTCCGGGCCAAGCTACGAGCAGTACTTC.

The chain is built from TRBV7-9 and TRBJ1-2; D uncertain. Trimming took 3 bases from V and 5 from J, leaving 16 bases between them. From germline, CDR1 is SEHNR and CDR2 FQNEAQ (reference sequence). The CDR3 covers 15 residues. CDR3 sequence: CASSFPEYVFYGYTF. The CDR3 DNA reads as TGTGCCAGCAGCTTCCCTGAGTACGTCTTTTATGGCTACACCTTC.

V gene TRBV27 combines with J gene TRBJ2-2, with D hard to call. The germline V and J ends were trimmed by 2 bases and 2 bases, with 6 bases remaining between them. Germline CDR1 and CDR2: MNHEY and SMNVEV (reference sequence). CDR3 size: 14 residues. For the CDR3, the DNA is TGTGCCAGCAGTTTAGTGGGAAACACCGGGGAGCTGTTTTTT. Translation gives CASSLVGNTGELFF.

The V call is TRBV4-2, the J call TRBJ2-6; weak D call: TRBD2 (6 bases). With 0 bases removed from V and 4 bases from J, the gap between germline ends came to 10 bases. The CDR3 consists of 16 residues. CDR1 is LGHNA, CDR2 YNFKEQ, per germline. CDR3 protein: CASSQDTGAGANVLTF. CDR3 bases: TGTGCCAGCAGCCAAGATACGGGAGCCGGGGCCAACGTCCTGACTTTC.

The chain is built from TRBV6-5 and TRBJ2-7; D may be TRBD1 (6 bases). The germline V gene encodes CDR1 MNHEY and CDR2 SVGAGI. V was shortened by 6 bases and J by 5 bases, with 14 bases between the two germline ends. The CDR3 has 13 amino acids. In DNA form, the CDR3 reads TGTGCCAGCAGCCCCGGGACATCGAACGAGCAGTACTTC. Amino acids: CASSPGTSNEQYF.

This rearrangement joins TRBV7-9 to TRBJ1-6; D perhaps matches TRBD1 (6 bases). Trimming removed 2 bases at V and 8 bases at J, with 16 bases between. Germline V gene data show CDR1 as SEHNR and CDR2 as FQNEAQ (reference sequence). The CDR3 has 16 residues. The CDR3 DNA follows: TGTGCCAGCAGCTTAATTAGTAGGCAGGGGTATTCACCCCTCCACTTT. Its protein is CASSLISRQGYSPLHF.

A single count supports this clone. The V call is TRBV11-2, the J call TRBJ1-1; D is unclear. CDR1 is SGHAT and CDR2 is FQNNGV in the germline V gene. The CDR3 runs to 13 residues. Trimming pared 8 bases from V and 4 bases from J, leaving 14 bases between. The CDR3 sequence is CASPPTVGTEAFF. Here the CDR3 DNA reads TGTGCCAGCCCCCCTACAGTTGGCACTGAAGCTTTCTTT.

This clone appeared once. The chain's CDR3 is CASSVVGSSGNTIYF. The DNA for the CDR3 is TGTGCCAGCAGCGTAGTGGGGTCCTCTGGAAACACCATATATTTT. V is TRBV9 and J is TRBJ1-3; D unclear. The CDR3 is made up of 15 amino acids. With 0 bases removed from V and 0 bases from J, the gap between germline ends came to 7 bases. Germline V gene data show CDR1 as SGDLS and CDR2 as YYNGEE.